Sequencing of this T cell receptor (beta chain) was carried out in a study of cytomegalovirus exposure and HLA in healthy donors. Concerning this clone itself: Its cognate antigen is unknown. The same CDR3 arises from other DNA sequences in this sample as well.

V lost 1 base, J lost 7 bases, and 8 bases lay in between. Germline V gene lookup returns CDR1 LGHNA and CDR2 YSLEER. The CDR3 runs to 14 residues. The PCR used 60 Vbeta and 13 Jbeta primers. Sequencing was performed with immunoSEQ multiplex PCR; in TCRdb, only in-frame clones are kept and a portion is missing. The sample lists fewer than 200,000 clones; 75% to 85% were seen once. Study-wide results and limits: 87-base-pair reads could not separate some V segments, including TRBV6-2 and TRBV6-3. Usually a TCR sequence was rare, but some public TCRs were found in many donors. The productive fraction for most TCR beta V segments was about 90% or about 30% in an earlier analysis. In a later analysis, a genetic analysis reported fewer productive-TCR N-insertions in an Asian-associated ancestry cluster than the cohort average.

V usage is TRBV4-3 and J usage is TRBJ1-6, with D maybe TRBD1 (5 bases). Sample: PBMCs. This sequence originates from a man aged 30 to 39 in good health and CMV-seronegative. CDR3 loop: CASSQVGGNSPLHF. CDR3 coding DNA: TGCGCCAGCAGCCAAGTCGGGGGAAATTCACCCCTCCACTTT.